The present T cell receptor beta chain was sequenced within a study of T-cell memory formation after mild COVID-19. MiXCR was run by TCRdb on the 5' RACE reads, yielding one entry per CDR3 protein. The sample yields about 47,000 distinct CDR3 sequences, roughly 9% seen once. J gave up 3 bases and V 4 bases, and 9 bases lay outside the gene matches. The CDR3 is 16 residues long. This clonotype has at least ten counts. The sample consisted of PBMCs or a T cell subset sorted from them (not recorded which). The rearrangement links TRBV12-3 or TRBV12-4 to TRBJ2-3; 8 positions match TRBD1. This sequence originates from an adult woman who had mild COVID-19 (a few samples of this study predate the infection). Cell type and time point are not known. CDR3 protein: CASSSDPRGLTDTQYF. The DNA of the CDR3 is TGTGCCAGCAGTTCGGACCCCAGGGGGCTTACAGATACGCAGTATTTT.